One and the same sample provided the 11 T cell receptor beta chains below, sequenced in a study of blood T cells in healthy people across ages (dated by TCRdb to about 2015). Library generation was performed with 5' RACE. Sequencing used an Illumina HiSeq 2500. A second roughly 6 to 12 cycle PCR used a sample-barcoded 5' primer and a J-beta primer mix. Using fastp at Q25 and MiXCR, TCRdb reprocessed the public reads and kept productive beta chains. Each entry merges the rows of one CDR3 protein and shows their most common DNA and genes. The sample has about 1,400,000 distinct CDR3 sequences on record, almost 60% of them singletons. The ten largest clones capture 6.7% of the sample. Source material: blood. Every receptor here comes from a man between 18 and 29 years old in good health.

This clonotype was seen just once. This chain uses TRBV29-1 with TRBJ2-5; 7 nucleotides match TRBD2. Germline CDR1 and CDR2: SQVTM and ANQGSEA. The V and J ends lost 4 bases and 7 bases, in that order; junction bases with no gene match: 9. The CDR3 is made up of 13 amino acids. The DNA for the CDR3 is TGCAGCGTTGGCCGGACTAGTACGGCGACCCAGTACTTC. This gives the protein CSVGRTSTATQYF.

The chain uses TRBV9 and TRBJ2-3; TRBD2 aligns across 7 bases. J gave up 3 bases and V 4 bases, and 11 bases lay outside the gene matches. This CDR3 contains 16 residues. Germline V gene sequence: CDR1 SGDLS, CDR2 YYNGEE. Here the CDR3 DNA reads TGTGCCAGCAGCCCCCAGGCTAGCGGATTTACAGATACGCAGTATTTT. Translating gives CASSPQASGFTDTQYF.

The chain has TRBV7-6 and TRBJ2-1; 12 bases match TRBD2. The J call may be mistaken, given a closer DNA end match to TRBJ2-7. Germline V gene data show CDR1 as SGHVS and CDR2 as FNYEAQ. The CDR3 length is 15 residues. The CDR3 DNA reads as TGTGCCAGCACCGGACTAGCGGGAAGGGTCAATGAGCAGTACTTC. Amino acids: CASTGLAGRVNEQYF.

The chain carries TRBV3-1 and TRBJ2-3; TRBD1 matches at 8 bases. This CDR3 region has 16 residues. V lost 3 bases and J lost 4; bases outside the gene matches: 9. CDR1 is LGHDT and CDR2 is YNNKEL in the germline V gene (reference sequence). CDR3 loop: CASSQRTGKHPDTQYF. Written as DNA, the CDR3 is TGTGCCAGCAGCCAGAGGACAGGGAAACACCCAGATACGCAGTATTTT.

The chain links TRBV5-1 to TRBJ1-1; D is ambiguous. Trimming stripped 0 bases from V and 3 bases from J, with 9 bases between. The CDR3 length is 14 residues. The germline CDR1 and CDR2 sequences are SGHRS and YFSETQ. The CDR3 nucleotides are TGCGCCAGCAGCTTGGCCCAACTTGACACTGAAGCTTTCTTT. Residues: CASSLAQLDTEAFF.

This clonotype was seen a few times. J is TRBJ2-3 and V is TRBV12-3 or TRBV12-4; 14 bases fit TRBD2. V dropped 6 bases and J dropped 5; count of bases not matched to a gene: 7. The CDR3 extends over 16 amino acids. CDR3 region: CASSKTSGGAGDTQYF. The CDR3 coding sequence is TGTGCCAGCAGCAAGACTAGCGGGGGGGCTGGAGATACGCAGTATTTT.

The rearrangement uses TRBV2 and TRBJ2-1; no firm D call. V was trimmed by 8 bases and J by 2 bases, leaving 16 bases between them. The CDR3 is 15 amino acids. Per germline, CDR1 SNHLY and CDR2 FYNNEI. The CDR3 here is CASAGAPGTYNEQFF. The CDR3 DNA follows: TGTGCCAGCGCTGGAGCCCCTGGCACCTACAATGAGCAGTTCTTC.

The J gene is TRBJ1-2, the V gene TRBV25-1; D uncertain. V was cut by 3 bases and J by 12 bases, with 14 bases left in between. The CDR3 sequence is 12 residues long. Germline CDR1 and CDR2: MGHDK and SYGVNS. CDR3 loop: CASSDNNYGHTF. The CDR3 DNA is TGTGCCAGCAGTGACAATAACTATGGTCACACCTTC.

This chain links TRBV29-1 with TRBJ2-1; TRBD1 is a possible D gene (5 bases). Germline V gene sequence: CDR1 SQVTM, CDR2 ANQGSEA. This CDR3 comprises 12 residues. V lost 6 bases and J lost 7, with 13 bases in between. The CDR3 nucleotides read TGCAGCGTAGCTACAGGCCGAAATGAGCAGTTCTTC. Translation: CSVATGRNEQFF.

The chain has TRBV20-1 and TRBJ1-2; D might be TRBD1 (5 bases). This CDR3 has 12 amino acids. Germline loops: CDR1 DFQATT, CDR2 SNEGSKA (reference sequence). V was cut by 5 bases and J by 6 bases, with 13 bases left in between. The CDR3 nucleotides read TGCAGTGCTCCTTGGGGGTTTGATGGCTACACCTTC. This sequence encodes CSAPWGFDGYTF.

At least ten counts were recorded for this clonotype. The chain is built from TRBV29-1 and TRBJ2-5; D unresolved. Matching the DNA end better, TRBJ2-3 makes the J call doubtful. Germline CDR1 reads SQVTM; CDR2 reads ANQGSEA. This CDR3 has 10 residues. DNA for the CDR3: TGCAGCGTTGGGCCGGGTACGCAGTATTTT. As protein: CSVGPGTQYF.